The 5 T cell receptor beta chains given below trace back to one sample, sequenced in a study of blood T cell repertoires in COVID-19. Produced via immunoSEQ multiplex PCR; TCRdb's table is partial and in-frame only. Altogether about 190,000 clones are present, approximately 92% being singletons, with the ten largest covering around 0.53%. The specimen sequenced was peripheral blood. All receptors derive from a man aged 50 to 59 with acute or convalescent COVID-19.

This chain links TRBV5-6 with TRBJ2-5; perhaps TRBD2 as D (5 bases). CDR1 and CDR2 (germline): SGHDT, YYEEEE. With 6 bases removed from V and 5 bases from J, the gap between germline ends came to 11 bases. The CDR3 runs 12 residues. CDR3 sequence (DNA): TGTGCCAGCATCCGGACTGGGGAGACCCAGTACTTC. It encodes CASIRTGETQYF.

V and J are TRBV27 and TRBJ2-2, with D perhaps TRBD2 (6 bases). CDR3 length: 17 amino acids. Trimming removed 0 bases from V and 2 bases from J, with 13 bases in between. The germline V gene has CDR1 MNHEY and CDR2 SMNVEV (reference sequence). The CDR3 spells CASSLSVGTSNTGELFF. The CDR3 DNA reads TGTGCCAGCAGTTTATCAGTCGGCACTAGCAACACCGGGGAGCTGTTTTTT.

The chain couples TRBV7-9 to TRBJ2-3; 10 bases align to TRBD2. The germline gives CDR1 SEHNR, CDR2 FQNEAQ (reference sequence). After removal of 5 bases from V and 1 base from J, the junction contained 6 bases not matched to a gene. The CDR3 has 16 amino acids. CDR3 nucleotide sequence: TGTGCCAGCAGCCCTCCCGGACTAGCGGGCACAGATACGCAGTATTTT. Amino acid sequence: CASSPPGLAGTDTQYF.

The chain employs TRBV28 and TRBJ1-5; 7 bases align to TRBD1. The CDR3 is 14 amino acids. Germline V gives CDR1 MDHEN, CDR2 SYDVKM. The trim removed 9 bases at V and 2 bases at J, leaving 7 bases unmatched. The CDR3 nucleotides read TGTGCCAGTATTACAGGGGTGGGCAATCAGCCCCAGCATTTT. Its protein is CASITGVGNQPQHF.

This chain uses TRBV2 with TRBJ1-3, with unresolved D. Trimming cost V 3 bases and J 1 base, with 10 bases left between them. The CDR3 is 15 residues long. Germline V gives CDR1 SNHLY, CDR2 FYNNEI. CDR3 sequence (DNA): TGTGCCAGCAGTGATGAGGCATCTTCTGGAAACACCATATATTTT. As protein: CASSDEASSGNTIYF.